These 5 T cell receptor beta chains share one sample of origin, sequenced in a study of T cells in localized non-small cell lung cancer. Produced via immunoSEQ multiplex PCR; TCRdb's table is partial and in-frame only. The sample includes roughly 48,000 clones, around three quarters of them seen just once. Sequenced material: peripheral blood, taken before any cancer treatment. The receptor source for this set is a man aged 40-75 years with stage I squamous cell lung carcinoma.

V gene TRBV9 combines with J gene TRBJ1-3; D unclear. Per the germline V gene, CDR1 is SGDLS and CDR2 is YYNGEE. Trimming pared 3 bases from V and 1 base from J, leaving 5 bases between. The CDR3 sequence is 13 residues long. CDR3 amino acids: CASSAQSGNTIYF. In nucleotides, the CDR3 is TGTGCCAGCAGCGCCCAATCTGGAAACACCATATATTTT.

The chain is built from TRBV7-9 and TRBJ2-2; D remains ambiguous. Trimming pared 1 base from V and 3 bases from J, leaving 0 bases between. The CDR3 contains 12 residues. Per germline, CDR1 SEHNR and CDR2 FQNEAQ (reference sequence). CDR3 amino acids: CASSLDTGELFF. The CDR3 nucleotides are TGTGCCAGCAGCTTAGACACCGGGGAGCTGTTTTTT. The entire variable domain, with the rest obtained from reference TRBV7-9 and TRBJ2-2, is as follows: DTGVSQNPRHKITKRGQNVTFRCDPISEHNRLYWYRQTLGQGPEFLTYFQNEAQLEKSRLLSDRFSAERPKGSFSTLEIQRTEQGDSAMYLCASSLDTGELFFGEGSRLTVL.

CDR3 sequence: CASSTGTGVQHF. In DNA, the CDR3 is TGTGCCAGCAGCACGGGGACAGGGGTCCAGCATTTT. The chain employs TRBV5-6 and TRBJ1-5, with TRBD1 matching over 10 bases. CDR1 and CDR2 from the germline V gene are SGHDT and YYEEEE. The length of the CDR3 is 12 residues. V lost 4 bases, J lost 12 bases, and 4 bases stayed unmatched.

This clone was seen repeatedly, ten times or more. The V call is TRBV11-3, the J call TRBJ2-1; D tentatively reads TRBD1 or TRBD2 (6 bases each). Germline values: CDR1 SGHNT, CDR2 YENEEA. The V and J ends lost 2 bases and 4 bases respectively, with 12 bases between them. The CDR3 is 15 residues long. The CDR3: CASSLTGGVYNEQFF. In DNA form, the CDR3 reads TGTGCCAGCAGCTTAACCGGGGGCGTATACAATGAGCAGTTCTTC.

This clone has only a few counts. The rearrangement joins TRBV7-2 to TRBJ2-3; 9 nucleotides line up with TRBD2. V was clipped by 6 bases and J by 11 bases; unmatched bases: 6. From germline, CDR1 is SGHTA and CDR2 FQGNSA. The CDR3 consists of 12 residues. CDR3 region: CASRASGIKQYF. DNA for the CDR3: TGTGCCAGCAGGGCTAGCGGGATTAAGCAGTATTTT.